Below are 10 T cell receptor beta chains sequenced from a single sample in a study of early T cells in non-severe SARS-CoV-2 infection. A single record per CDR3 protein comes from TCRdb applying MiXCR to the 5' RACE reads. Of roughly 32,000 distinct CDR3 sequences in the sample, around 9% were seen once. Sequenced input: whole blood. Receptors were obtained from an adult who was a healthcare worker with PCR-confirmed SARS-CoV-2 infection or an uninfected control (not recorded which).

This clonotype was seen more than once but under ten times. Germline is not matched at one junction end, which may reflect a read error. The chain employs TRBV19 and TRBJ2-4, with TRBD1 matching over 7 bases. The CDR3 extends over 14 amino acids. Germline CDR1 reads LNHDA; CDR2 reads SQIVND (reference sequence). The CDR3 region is CASSPGTAENIQYF. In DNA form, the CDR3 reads TGTGCCAGTAGTCCAGGGACAGCCGAAAACATTCAGTACTTC.

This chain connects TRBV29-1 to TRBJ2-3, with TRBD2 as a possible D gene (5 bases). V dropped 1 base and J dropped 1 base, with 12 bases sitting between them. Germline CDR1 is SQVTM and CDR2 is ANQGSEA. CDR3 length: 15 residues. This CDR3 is CSVEGGRGRTDTQYF. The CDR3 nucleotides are TGCAGCGTTGAAGGTGGGAGAGGGCGCACAGATACGCAGTATTTT.

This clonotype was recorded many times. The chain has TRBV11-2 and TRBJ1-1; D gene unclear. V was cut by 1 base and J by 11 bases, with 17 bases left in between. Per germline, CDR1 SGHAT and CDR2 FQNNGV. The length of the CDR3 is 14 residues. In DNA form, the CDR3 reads TGTGCCAGCAGCTTAGGTCGTCGCTACGACGAGGCTTTCTTT. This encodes CASSLGRRYDEAFF.

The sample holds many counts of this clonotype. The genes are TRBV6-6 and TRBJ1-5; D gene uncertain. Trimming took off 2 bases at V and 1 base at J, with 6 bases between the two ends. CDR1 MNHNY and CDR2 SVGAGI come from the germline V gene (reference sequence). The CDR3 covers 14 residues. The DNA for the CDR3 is TGTGCCAGCAGTTACCCGGGGAGCAATCAGCCCCAGCATTTT. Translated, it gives CASSYPGSNQPQHF.

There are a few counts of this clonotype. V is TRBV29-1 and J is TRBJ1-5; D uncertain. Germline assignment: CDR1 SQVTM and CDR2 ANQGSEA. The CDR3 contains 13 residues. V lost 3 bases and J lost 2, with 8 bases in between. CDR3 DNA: TGCAGCGTTGACTCCGGGGGCAATCAGCCCCAGCATTTT. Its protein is CSVDSGGNQPQHF.

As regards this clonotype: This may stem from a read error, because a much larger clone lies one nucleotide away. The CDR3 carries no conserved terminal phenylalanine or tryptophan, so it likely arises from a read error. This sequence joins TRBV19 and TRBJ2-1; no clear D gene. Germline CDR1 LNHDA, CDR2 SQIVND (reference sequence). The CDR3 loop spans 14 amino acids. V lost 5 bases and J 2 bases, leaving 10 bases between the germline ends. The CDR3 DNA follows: TGTGCCAGTAGTGGCGATTTAACCTACAATGAGCAGTTCTCC. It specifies CASSGDLTYNEQFS.

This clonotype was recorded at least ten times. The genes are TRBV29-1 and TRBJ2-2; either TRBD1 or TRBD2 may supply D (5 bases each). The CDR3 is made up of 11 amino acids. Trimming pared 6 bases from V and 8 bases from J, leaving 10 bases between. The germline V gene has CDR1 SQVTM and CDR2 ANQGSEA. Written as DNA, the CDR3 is TGCAGCGTCCACGAGGGGGGGGAGCTGTTTTTT. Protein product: CSVHEGGELFF.

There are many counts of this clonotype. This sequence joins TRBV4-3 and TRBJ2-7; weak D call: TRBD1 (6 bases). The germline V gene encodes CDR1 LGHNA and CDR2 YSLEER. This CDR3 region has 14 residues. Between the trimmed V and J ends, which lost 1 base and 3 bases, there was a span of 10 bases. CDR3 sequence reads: CASSQGQGHYEQYF. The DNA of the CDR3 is TGCGCCAGCAGCCAAGGCCAGGGGCACTACGAGCAGTACTTC.

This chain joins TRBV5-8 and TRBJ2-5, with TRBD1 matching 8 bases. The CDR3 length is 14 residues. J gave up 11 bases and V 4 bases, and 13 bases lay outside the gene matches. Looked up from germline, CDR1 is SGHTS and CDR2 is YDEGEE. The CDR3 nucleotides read TGTGCCAGCAGCCGGGACAGGCATTCCATCTCTCAGTACTTC. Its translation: CASSRDRHSISQYF.

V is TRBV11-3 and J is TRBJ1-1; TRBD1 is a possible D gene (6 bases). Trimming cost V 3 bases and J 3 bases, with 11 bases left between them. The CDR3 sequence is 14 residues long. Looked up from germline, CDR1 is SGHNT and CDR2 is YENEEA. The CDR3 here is CASSLQGTDTEAFF. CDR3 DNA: TGTGCCAGCAGCTTGCAGGGGACGGACACTGAAGCTTTCTTT.